This TCR beta chain was recovered during a study of T-cell reconstitution after alpha-beta-depleted transplantation in children. Study-wide findings and caveats: A year had passed since transplant, and T-cell counts and diversity by then came mostly from newly produced T cells. Alpha-beta T cells about two months after transplant reportedly derived from several hundred expanded graft clones.

During its preparation, the TCRbeta library received unique molecular identifiers. MiXCR, applied by TCRdb to the PCR reads, yields one record per CDR3 protein. Of around 270,000 distinct CDR3 sequences in the sample, about 7.3% were seen once. The V gene's germline CDR1 is ENHRY and CDR2 SYGVKD. V was pared by 11 bases and J by 3 bases, with 9 bases of the junction left unmatched. The CDR3 contains 14 residues. Ten or more counts support this clonotype. Antigen unknown. The sequence was obtained from a female patient aged 2-9 years who had a stem cell transplant for Fanconi anemia, so the T cells may come from the graft donor. Material: peripheral blood, obtained 360 days after TCRalphabeta/CD19-depleted stem cell transplant. This rearrangement joins TRBV10-3 to TRBJ1-2; the match to TRBD1 covers 10 bases. Here the CDR3 DNA reads TGTGCCGTTCTCCGGGACAGGGGCGACTATGGCTACACCTTC. The encoded protein is CAVLRDRGDYGYTF.